A selection of T cell receptor beta chains follows, all from one sample in a study of blood T cell repertoires in COVID-19. The repertoire was sequenced with immunoSEQ multiplex PCR; TCRdb's copy has only in-frame clones and lacks some. The data hold around 190,000 clones, with around 85% observed a single time. The sample comprised peripheral blood. These receptors all come from a woman aged 60-75 years with acute or convalescent COVID-19. CDR3s include the opening cysteine and the closing phenylalanine or tryptophan. A D gene is named only where the DNA matches it firmly. Where a row states a size, it is once, few, many or the class of an expanded clone; other rows omit it.

d_call: TRBD2
clone_size: .
v_call: TRBV18
j_call: TRBJ2-5
cdr3_aa: CASSPERGTTQYF
cdr3_nt: TGTGCCAGCTCACCTGAGCGGGGGACGACCCAGTACTTC

d_call: TRBD1
clone_size: .
v_call: TRBV10-3
j_call: TRBJ1-6
cdr3_aa: CAISELRQGDSPLHF
cdr3_nt: TGTGCCATCAGTGAGTTAAGACAGGGGGATTCACCCCTCCACTTT

d_call: TRBD2
clone_size: .
v_call: TRBV7-8
j_call: TRBJ2-3
cdr3_aa: CASSSGLAGVSWGTDTQYF
cdr3_nt: TGTGCCAGCAGCTCCGGACTAGCGGGAGTCTCTTGGGGAACAGATACGCAGTATTTT

d_call: TRBD1
clone_size: .
v_call: TRBV15
j_call: TRBJ2-7
cdr3_aa: CATRQGMVGEQYF
cdr3_nt: TGTGCCACAAGACAGGGAATGGTTGGGGAGCAGTACTTC

d_call: .
clone_size: once
v_call: TRBV6-5
j_call: TRBJ1-1
cdr3_aa: CASHAIPGTEAFF
cdr3_nt: TGTGCCAGCCATGCAATCCCCGGCACTGAAGCTTTCTTT

d_call: .
clone_size: .
v_call: TRBV11-3
j_call: TRBJ2-2
cdr3_aa: CASSFSVTGELFF
cdr3_nt: TGTGCCAGCAGCTTTAGCGTCACCGGGGAGCTGTTTTTT

d_call: .
clone_size: .
v_call: TRBV29-1
j_call: TRBJ2-7
cdr3_aa: CSVARGGEQYF
cdr3_nt: TGCAGCGTTGCTAGGGGGGGCGAGCAGTACTTC

d_call: .
clone_size: .
v_call: TRBV6-2/TRBV6-3
j_call: TRBJ1-1
cdr3_aa: CASSSGLPNEAFF
cdr3_nt: TGTGCCAGCAGTTCGGGACTCCCGAATGAAGCTTTCTTT

d_call: TRBD2
clone_size: .
v_call: TRBV27
j_call: TRBJ2-7
cdr3_aa: CASSRSGSYEQYF
cdr3_nt: TGTGCCAGCAGTCGAAGCGGGAGCTACGAGCAGTACTTC

d_call: TRBD2
clone_size: once
v_call: TRBV2
j_call: TRBJ2-2
cdr3_aa: CASGGLAAAGELFF
cdr3_nt: TGTGCCAGCGGAGGACTAGCGGCCGCCGGGGAGCTGTTTTTT

d_call: .
clone_size: once
v_call: TRBV2
j_call: TRBJ2-3
cdr3_aa: CASSLVGGFKDTQYF
cdr3_nt: TGTGCCAGCAGTTTGGTTGGAGGGTTCAAGGATACGCAGTATTTT

d_call: TRBD2
clone_size: .
v_call: TRBV3-1/TRBV3-2
j_call: TRBJ2-5
cdr3_aa: CASSGLAGGLETQYF
cdr3_nt: TGTGCCAGCTCAGGCCTAGCGGGAGGGTTAGAGACCCAGTACTTC

d_call: TRBD1
clone_size: many
v_call: TRBV7-6
j_call: TRBJ2-3
cdr3_aa: CASSHLDNRGTQYF
cdr3_nt: TGTGCCAGCAGCCACCTTGACAACAGGGGAACGCAGTATTTT

d_call: .
clone_size: .
v_call: TRBV11-2
j_call: TRBJ1-4
cdr3_aa: CASSLRDTVTNEKLFF
cdr3_nt: TGTGCCAGCTCACTCCGGGACACCGTAACTAATGAAAAACTGTTTTTT

d_call: TRBD1
clone_size: .
v_call: TRBV6-1
j_call: TRBJ1-2
cdr3_aa: CASSEREGASPNYGYTF
cdr3_nt: TGTGCCAGCAGTGAAAGAGAGGGGGCTTCTCCTAACTATGGCTACACCTTC

d_call: .
clone_size: .
v_call: TRBV5-1
j_call: TRBJ2-7
cdr3_aa: CASSSFTWERRTYEQYF
cdr3_nt: TGCGCCAGCAGCTCCTTTACCTGGGAGAGACGGACCTACGAGCAGTACTTC

d_call: .
clone_size: .
v_call: TRBV9
j_call: TRBJ1-1
cdr3_aa: CASSATTSGNTEAFF
cdr3_nt: TGTGCCAGCAGCGCCACGACATCTGGGAACACTGAAGCTTTCTTT

d_call: TRBD1
clone_size: .
v_call: TRBV2
j_call: TRBJ1-2
cdr3_aa: CASSVARDRGHGYTF
cdr3_nt: TGTGCCAGCAGTGTTGCCCGGGACAGGGGCCATGGCTACACCTTC

d_call: .
clone_size: .
v_call: TRBV27
j_call: TRBJ1-2
cdr3_aa: CASRRGGSYGYTF
cdr3_nt: TGTGCCAGCAGGCGGGGAGGAAGCTATGGCTACACCTTC

d_call: TRBD1
clone_size: .
v_call: TRBV29-1
j_call: TRBJ2-7
cdr3_aa: CSAGRGTGAYEQYF
cdr3_nt: TGCAGCGCGGGGAGGGGGACAGGGGCCTACGAGCAGTACTTC

d_call: TRBD2
clone_size: once
v_call: TRBV5-4
j_call: TRBJ2-1
cdr3_aa: CASSLGLPGTSGYNEQFF
cdr3_nt: TGTGCCAGCAGCTTGGGATTACCGGGGACTAGCGGTTACAATGAGCAGTTCTTC

d_call: .
clone_size: .
v_call: TRBV25-1
j_call: TRBJ2-1
cdr3_aa: CASSGYRQASSYNEQFF
cdr3_nt: TGTGCCAGCAGTGGCTACCGACAGGCCAGCTCCTACAATGAGCAGTTCTTC

d_call: .
clone_size: .
v_call: TRBV4-2
j_call: TRBJ2-1
cdr3_aa: CASSQESRGLYNEQFF
cdr3_nt: TGTGCCAGCAGCCAAGAATCCAGGGGCCTCTACAATGAGCAGTTCTTC

d_call: TRBD1
clone_size: .
v_call: TRBV10-3
j_call: TRBJ1-3
cdr3_aa: CASWDSYSGNTIYF
cdr3_nt: TGTGCCAGCTGGGACAGTTACTCTGGAAACACCATATATTTT

d_call: .
clone_size: .
v_call: TRBV28
j_call: TRBJ2-6
cdr3_aa: CASSFISGANVLTF
cdr3_nt: TGTGCCAGCAGTTTTATCTCTGGGGCCAACGTCCTGACTTTC

d_call: .
clone_size: .
v_call: TRBV5-1
j_call: TRBJ2-7
cdr3_aa: CASSPGDFYEQYF
cdr3_nt: TGCGCCAGCAGCCCGGGGGACTTCTACGAGCAGTACTTC

d_call: TRBD2
clone_size: .
v_call: TRBV20-1
j_call: TRBJ2-1
cdr3_aa: CSASPSGRAYEQFF
cdr3_nt: TGCAGTGCTAGTCCTAGCGGGAGGGCCTACGAGCAGTTCTTC

d_call: .
clone_size: .
v_call: TRBV7-9
j_call: TRBJ2-6
cdr3_aa: CASLRDGVSGANVLTF
cdr3_nt: TGTGCCAGCCTACGAGACGGGGTCTCTGGGGCCAACGTCCTGACTTTC

d_call: .
clone_size: .
v_call: TRBV30
j_call: TRBJ1-1
cdr3_aa: CAWNWGRGTEAFF
cdr3_nt: TGTGCCTGGAATTGGGGCCGTGGGACTGAAGCTTTCTTT

d_call: .
clone_size: .
v_call: TRBV6-5
j_call: TRBJ1-2
cdr3_aa: CASRKAGLYGYTF
cdr3_nt: TGTGCCAGCAGGAAGGCAGGGCTCTATGGCTACACCTTC

d_call: TRBD1
clone_size: .
v_call: TRBV18
j_call: TRBJ2-2
cdr3_aa: CASSSQGANTGELFF
cdr3_nt: TGTGCCAGCTCATCACAGGGGGCGAACACCGGGGAGCTGTTTTTT

d_call: TRBD1
clone_size: .
v_call: TRBV11-2
j_call: TRBJ2-1
cdr3_aa: CASSLGGGGMGEQFF
cdr3_nt: TGTGCCAGCAGCTTAGGAGGGGGCGGAATGGGTGAGCAGTTCTTC

d_call: TRBD2
clone_size: .
v_call: TRBV20-1
j_call: TRBJ2-5
cdr3_aa: CSASRTSGSQETQYF
cdr3_nt: TGCAGTGCTAGTAGGACTAGCGGTTCTCAAGAGACCCAGTACTTC

d_call: TRBD1
clone_size: .
v_call: TRBV3-1/TRBV3-2
j_call: TRBJ2-1
cdr3_aa: CASSQGTGQYNEQFF
cdr3_nt: TGTGCCAGCAGCCAAGGTACGGGACAGTACAATGAGCAGTTCTTC

d_call: .
clone_size: once
v_call: TRBV10-3
j_call: TRBJ2-1
cdr3_aa: CAIRPGQGASGSGNEQFF
cdr3_nt: TGTGCCATCAGACCGGGACAGGGCGCTAGCGGGAGTGGTAATGAGCAGTTCTTC

d_call: TRBD2
clone_size: .
v_call: TRBV7-9
j_call: TRBJ2-3
cdr3_aa: CATERGLAGAGDTQYF
cdr3_nt: TGTGCCACCGAGCGGGGACTAGCGGGAGCCGGAGATACGCAGTATTTT

d_call: .
clone_size: .
v_call: TRBV25-1
j_call: TRBJ1-2
cdr3_aa: CASSEANNYGYTF
cdr3_nt: TGTGCCAGCAGTGAGGCCAATAACTATGGCTACACCTTC

d_call: .
clone_size: .
v_call: TRBV7-2
j_call: TRBJ2-1
cdr3_aa: CASSLERFNEQFF
cdr3_nt: TGTGCCAGCAGCTTAGAGCGCTTCAATGAGCAGTTCTTC

d_call: .
clone_size: .
v_call: TRBV24-1
j_call: TRBJ2-5
cdr3_aa: CATSDFGDGESRYQETQYF
cdr3_nt: TGTGCCACCAGTGATTTCGGAGACGGAGAGTCCCGGTACCAAGAGACCCAGTACTTC

d_call: TRBD1
clone_size: .
v_call: TRBV5-5
j_call: TRBJ1-2
cdr3_aa: CASSLLGDRGNGYTF
cdr3_nt: TGTGCCAGCAGCTTGCTGGGGGACAGGGGGAATGGCTACACCTTC

d_call: TRBD1
clone_size: few
v_call: TRBV7-6
j_call: TRBJ1-1
cdr3_aa: CASSLEDRVGTEAFF
cdr3_nt: TGTGCCAGCAGCTTAGAGGACAGGGTCGGCACTGAAGCTTTCTTT

d_call: .
clone_size: .
v_call: TRBV6-5
j_call: TRBJ2-1
cdr3_aa: CASSPRRVIYNEQFF
cdr3_nt: TGTGCCAGCAGTCCCCGCCGGGTGATCTACAATGAGCAGTTCTTC

d_call: .
clone_size: .
v_call: TRBV7-9
j_call: TRBJ2-1
cdr3_aa: CASSLGFGDRFSYNEQFF
cdr3_nt: TGTGCCAGCAGCTTGGGATTTGGAGACAGATTCTCCTACAATGAGCAGTTCTTC

d_call: .
clone_size: .
v_call: TRBV7-2
j_call: TRBJ2-5
cdr3_aa: CASSQAGSRETQYF
cdr3_nt: TGTGCCAGCAGCCAGGCCGGCAGCCGAGAGACCCAGTACTTC

d_call: .
clone_size: .
v_call: TRBV11-2
j_call: TRBJ1-4
cdr3_aa: CASSRDSPNEKLFF
cdr3_nt: TGTGCCAGCAGCCGCGACAGCCCTAATGAAAAACTGTTTTTT

d_call: TRBD2
clone_size: .
v_call: TRBV7-9
j_call: TRBJ2-7
cdr3_aa: CASSLAAGERYEQYF
cdr3_nt: TGTGCCAGCAGCTTAGCGGCGGGAGAGCGCTACGAGCAGTACTTC

d_call: .
clone_size: .
v_call: TRBV15
j_call: TRBJ1-4
cdr3_aa: CATSRPRGVVEKLFF
cdr3_nt: TGTGCCACCAGCAGACCCAGGGGAGTAGTTGAAAAACTGTTTTTT

d_call: TRBD1
clone_size: .
v_call: TRBV10-3
j_call: TRBJ2-1
cdr3_aa: CATTGDIGNEQFF
cdr3_nt: TGTGCCACGACAGGGGATATCGGCAATGAGCAGTTCTTC

d_call: TRBD1
clone_size: .
v_call: TRBV2
j_call: TRBJ1-4
cdr3_aa: CASRADRVGEKLFF
cdr3_nt: TGTGCCAGCAGGGCGGACAGGGTGGGGGAAAAACTGTTTTTT

d_call: .
clone_size: .
v_call: TRBV6-6
j_call: TRBJ2-7
cdr3_aa: CASREQGLGEQYF
cdr3_nt: TGTGCCAGCAGGGAACAGGGTCTGGGCGAGCAGTACTTC